The 29 T cell receptor beta chains below all came from one sample that was sequenced in a study of blood T cell repertoires in COVID-19. Here immunoSEQ multiplex PCR was the method, and the copy in TCRdb shows in-frame clones only, minus some. The sample consists of some 35,000 clones, about 91% of them appearing once. Source material: peripheral blood. The origin of the receptors is a human donor in a cohort sampled during active COVID-19.

The chain carries TRBV3-1 (or the pseudogene TRBV3-2) and TRBJ1-2; D possibly corresponds to TRBD1 (5 bases). CDR1 LGHDT and CDR2 YNNKEL come from the germline V gene (reference sequence). The V gene lost 4 bases and the J gene lost 4 bases, with 13 bases spanning the gap. The CDR3 sequence is 14 residues long. For the CDR3, the DNA is TGTGCCAGCAGCCGTCTCCTTAGGGGCTATGGCTACACCTTC. This codes for CASSRLLRGYGYTF.

This clone appeared once. The chain combines TRBV11-1 with TRBJ1-1; D might be TRBD1 (6 bases). The CDR3 consists of 14 residues. Germline V lookup: CDR1 SGHAT, CDR2 FQDESV (reference sequence). Trimming pared 5 bases from V and 7 bases from J, leaving 17 bases between. The CDR3 DNA is TGTGCCAGCAGCCCAGGGACACCGCTGGTTGAAGCTTTCTTT. Amino acid sequence: CASSPGTPLVEAFF.

This chain joins TRBV5-1 and TRBJ1-5; 10 nucleotides align to TRBD1. The germline CDR1 and CDR2 sequences are SGHRS and YFSETQ. V shed 5 bases and J 6 bases; nucleotides not matched to a gene: 2. The CDR3 is 13 amino acids. CDR3 sequence reads: CASSRTGGQPQHF. CDR3 coding DNA: TGCGCCAGCAGTCGGACAGGGGGTCAGCCCCAGCATTTT.

This chain joins TRBV27 and TRBJ2-1; TRBD2 agrees at 8 bases. V gave up 7 bases and J gave up 9 bases; unmatched junction bases: 8. The CDR3 covers 13 residues. Germline V gives CDR1 MNHEY, CDR2 SMNVEV (reference sequence). The CDR3 spells CASTPGGLSEQFF. CDR3 sequence (DNA): TGTGCCAGCACCCCGGGGGGGCTAAGTGAGCAGTTCTTC.

The CDR3 here is CASSLGGTGGTQETQYF. The DNA of the CDR3 is TGTGCCAGCAGCTTGGGAGGGACAGGGGGCACGCAAGAGACCCAGTACTTC. The gene calls are TRBV5-5 and TRBJ2-5; 12 nucleotides match TRBD1. CDR3 length equals 17 residues. Germline-derived CDR1 and CDR2 are SGHKS and YYEKEE (reference sequence). V was pared by 0 bases and J by 2 bases, with 5 bases of the junction left unmatched.

V gene TRBV28 combines with J gene TRBJ1-1; D uncertain. From germline, CDR1 is MDHEN and CDR2 SYDVKM. The CDR3 sequence is 11 residues long. Trimming shortened V by 7 bases and J by 11 bases, and 14 bases separated the two germline ends. CDR3 sequence (DNA): TGTGCCAGCACTTCTAGGTATGCGGCTTTCTTT. This gives the protein CASTSRYAAFF. The whole variable domain, filled in from reference TRBV28 and TRBJ1-1, reads DVKVTQSSRYLVKRTGEKVFLECVQDMDHENMFWYRQDPGLGLRLIYFSYDVKMKEKGDIPEGYSVSREKKERFSLILESASTNQTSMYLCASTSRYAAFFGQGTRLTVV.

V gene TRBV29-1 combines with J gene TRBJ1-1; 11 nucleotides line up with TRBD1. Germline CDR1 and CDR2: SQVTM and ANQGSEA. CDR3 length: 13 amino acids. V was clipped by 6 bases and J by 4 bases; unmatched bases: 4. The CDR3 DNA is TGCAGCGTCCGGACAGGGGGCTGCACTGAAGCTTTCTTT. Its translation is CSVRTGGCTEAFF. Full variable domain (remainder filled in from reference TRBV29-1 and TRBJ1-1): SAVISQKPSRDICQRGTSLTIQCQVDSQVTMMFWYRQQPGQSLTLIATANQGSEATYESGFVIDKFPISRPNLTFSTLTVSNMSPEDSSIYLCSVRTGGCTEAFFGQGTRLTVV.

The chain employs TRBV28 and TRBJ1-4; a possible D gene is TRBD1 (5 bases). V lost 6 bases and J 10 bases, leaving 21 bases between the germline ends. This CDR3 comprises 15 residues. Germline-derived CDR1 and CDR2 are MDHEN and SYDVKM. CDR3 in amino acids: CASSLTGGEAVKLFF. The CDR3 DNA reads TGTGCCAGCAGCCTCACCGGGGGAGAGGCGGTAAAACTGTTTTTT.

The chain couples TRBV9 to TRBJ1-1, with 7 bases identical to TRBD1. Germline V lookup: CDR1 SGDLS, CDR2 YYNGEE. Trimming cost V 3 bases and J 7 bases; bases outside gene matches: 12. This CDR3 has 15 amino acids. CDR3 coding DNA: TGTGCCAGCAGCGCGGAGGAACAGGGGCGAGTTGAAGCTTTCTTT. Its protein product is CASSAEEQGRVEAFF.

This chain joins TRBV19 and TRBJ1-1, with a weak D call TRBD1 (5 bases). The CDR3 has 13 amino acids. Germline CDR1 and CDR2: LNHDA and SQIVND (reference sequence). The CDR3 loop is CGTGRSLNTEAFF. The CDR3 DNA reads TGTGGCACAGGCAGGAGTTTGAACACTGAAGCTTTCTTT.

The chain employs TRBV6-5 and TRBJ2-7; 7 nucleotides agree with TRBD2. Germline trimming cut 8 bases from V and 4 bases from J; bases unmatched to any gene: 8. Germline V gives CDR1 MNHEY, CDR2 SVGAGI. The CDR3 runs 13 residues. CDR3 amino acids: CASSWGRVYEQYF. CDR3 sequence (DNA): TGTGCCAGCTCGTGGGGGAGGGTATACGAGCAGTACTTC.

CDR3 sequence (DNA): TGTGCCAGTAGTATTTTTGGACAGAGTAGGTATAGCAATCAGCCCCAGCATTTT. Residues: CASSIFGQSRYSNQPQHF. The chain uses TRBV19 and TRBJ1-5, with a possible D match to TRBD1 (6 bases). CDR1 and CDR2 (germline): LNHDA, SQIVND (reference sequence). This CDR3 comprises 18 residues. V was cut by 3 bases and J by 0 bases, with 18 bases left in between.

V gene TRBV5-1 combines with J gene TRBJ1-5; 9 bases are a match to TRBD1. Losses at the gene ends were 4 bases for V and 6 bases for J; bases not matched to a gene: 5. CDR3 length: 14 residues. CDR1 is SGHRS and CDR2 is YFSETQ in the germline V gene. The CDR3 reads CASSPGTGTQPQHF. Written as DNA, the CDR3 is TGCGCCAGCAGCCCCGGGACAGGGACTCAGCCCCAGCATTTT.

This chain links TRBV6-6 with TRBJ2-7; the match to TRBD1 covers 10 bases. The CDR3 extends over 17 amino acids. Germline lookup yields CDR1 MNHNY and CDR2 SVGAGI (reference sequence). V gave up 6 bases and J gave up 4 bases; unmatched junction bases: 15. Here the CDR3 DNA reads TGTGCCAGCAGCCGAGCACCGGGACGACAGGGGGCTTACGAGCAGTACTTC. It yields the protein CASSRAPGRQGAYEQYF.

This chain links TRBV18 with TRBJ2-2; TRBD1 might be the D (6 bases). V lost 6 bases and J lost 0, with 11 bases in between. This CDR3 region has 15 residues. Germline V gene data show CDR1 as KGHSH and CDR2 as LQKENI. The CDR3 DNA is TGTGCCAGCTCGGCCGGGACACCGAACACCGGGGAGCTGTTTTTT. Its protein is CASSAGTPNTGELFF.

The DNA of the CDR3 is TGTGCCAGCAGCTTCTACTCTGGGGCAGGGACTGGAAACACCATATATTTT. It is translated as CASSFYSGAGTGNTIYF. The chain combines TRBV7-2 with TRBJ1-3, with D possibly being TRBD1 (5 bases). Germline-derived CDR1 and CDR2 are SGHTA and FQGNSA. This CDR3 has 17 amino acids. V lost 3 bases, J lost 2 bases, and 17 bases lay in between.

The chain has TRBV9 and TRBJ2-7; 8 bases match TRBD2. This CDR3 is built from 14 residues. Germline V lookup: CDR1 SGDLS, CDR2 YYNGEE. With V trimmed by 0 bases and J by 7 bases, 6 bases remained unmatched. In DNA, the CDR3 is TGTGCCAGCAGCGTAGTGGCGGGAGGAAGGGAGCAGTACTTC. It translates to CASSVVAGGREQYF. Based on the CDR3 plus reference TRBV9 and TRBJ2-7, the full variable domain is DSGVTQTPKHLITATGQRVTLRCSPRSGDLSVYWYQQSLDQGLQFLIQYYNGEERAKGNILERFSAQQFPDLHSELNLSSLELGDSALYFCASSVVAGGREQYFGPGTRLTVT.

The chain couples TRBV6-5 to TRBJ1-3, with TRBD1 matching 7 bases. V lost 5 bases, J lost 0 bases, and 4 bases stayed unmatched. Germline values: CDR1 MNHEY, CDR2 SVGAGI. This CDR3 contains 15 residues. The CDR3 sequence: CASSRDSISGNTIYF. For the CDR3, the DNA is TGTGCCAGCAGTAGGGACAGCATCTCTGGAAACACCATATATTTT.

V is TRBV18 and J is TRBJ1-6, with D perhaps TRBD1 (5 bases). V lost 6 bases and J 7 bases, leaving 10 bases between the germline ends. The CDR3 covers 13 residues. Looked up from germline, CDR1 is KGHSH and CDR2 is LQKENI. The CDR3 is CASSQGKNSPLHF. Written as DNA, the CDR3 is TGTGCCAGCTCCCAGGGTAAAAATTCACCCCTCCACTTT.

The chain couples TRBV2 to TRBJ1-2; tentative D call: TRBD1 (6 bases). CDR1 is SNHLY and CDR2 is FYNNEI in the germline V gene. V lost 6 bases to trimming and J lost 7 bases, with 21 bases between them. The CDR3 consists of 15 residues. In DNA, the CDR3 is TGTGCCAGCAGCGTAAAAGGTGCGGGGGCGTTTGGCTACACCTTC. Amino acid sequence: CASSVKGAGAFGYTF.

The V gene is TRBV19, the J gene TRBJ1-3, with 8 bases that match TRBD1. This CDR3 comprises 16 residues. Looked up from germline, CDR1 is LNHDA and CDR2 is SQIVND (reference sequence). V shed 4 bases, J shed 0 bases, and the junction held 5 bases outside the gene matches. CDR3 region: CASSSGQGLSGNTIYF. CDR3 in DNA: TGTGCCAGTAGTAGCGGACAGGGACTCTCTGGAAACACCATATATTTT. Full variable domain (missing parts from reference TRBV19 and TRBJ1-3): DGGITQSPKYLFRKEGQNVTLSCEQNLNHDAMYWYRQDPGQGLRLIYYSQIVNDFQKGDIAEGYSVSREKKESFPLTVTSAQKNPTAFYLCASSSGQGLSGNTIYFGEGSWLTVV.

The chain recombines TRBV7-3 with TRBJ2-7; D gene ambiguous. Trimming left V 1 base short and J 3 bases short, with 7 bases between. This CDR3 is 13 amino acids long. CDR1 SGHTA and CDR2 FQGTGA come from the germline V gene. CDR3 in amino acids: CASSLNNIYEQYF. Written as DNA, the CDR3 is TGTGCCAGCAGCTTAAATAACATCTACGAGCAGTACTTC.

V usage is TRBV30 and J usage is TRBJ1-1; D may be TRBD1 (6 bases). There are 13 residues in the CDR3. Trimming took off 5 bases at V and 10 bases at J, with 20 bases between the two ends. Germline CDR1 GTSNPN, CDR2 SVGIG (reference sequence). The CDR3 DNA reads TGTGCCTGGGAAAACCCGCAGGGGATGCGAGCTTTCTTT. The encoded protein is CAWENPQGMRAFF.

The rearrangement uses TRBV6-6 and TRBJ2-1, with 7 bases lining up with TRBD1. Germline V gene data show CDR1 as MNHNY and CDR2 as SVGAGI (reference sequence). The CDR3 loop spans 14 amino acids. Trimming at V came to 6 bases and at J to 6 bases, leaving 8 bases not matched to a gene. CDR3 amino acids: CASSGARGSNEQFF. For the CDR3, the DNA is TGTGCCAGCAGCGGGGCCAGGGGGAGCAATGAGCAGTTCTTC.

The rearrangement uses TRBV30 and TRBJ1-5; no firm D call. V was clipped by 1 base and J by 10 bases, with 11 bases between them. Looked up from germline, CDR1 is GTSNPN and CDR2 is SVGIG (reference sequence). The CDR3 is 12 residues long. As DNA, the CDR3 is TGTGCCTGGAGTGCGCCCGCAAGCCCCCAGCATTTT. Protein product: CAWSAPASPQHF.

The rearrangement links TRBV5-1 to TRBJ2-3; D uncertain. V dropped 1 base and J dropped 5 bases, with 14 bases sitting between them. This CDR3 spans 15 amino acids. Per germline, CDR1 SGHRS and CDR2 YFSETQ. DNA for the CDR3: TGCGCCAGCAGCTTGCGGGTCGCCAACCGAGATACGCAGTATTTT. Residues: CASSLRVANRDTQYF.

The rearrangement links TRBV7-2 to TRBJ2-5; 10 nucleotides align to TRBD2. Losses at the gene ends were 2 bases for V and 2 bases for J; bases not matched to a gene: 8. This CDR3 region has 17 residues. Germline V lookup: CDR1 SGHTA, CDR2 FQGNSA. CDR3: CASSLRWRTSGQETQYF. CDR3 DNA sequence: TGTGCCAGCAGCTTACGTTGGCGGACTAGCGGACAAGAGACCCAGTACTTC.

The rearrangement links TRBV7-2 to TRBJ2-5; 12 nucleotides line up with TRBD1. The germline V gene has CDR1 SGHTA and CDR2 FQGNSA. The length of the CDR3 is 16 residues. Unmatched junction bases numbered 5, after V lost 2 bases and J lost 4 bases. CDR3 sequence: CASSLSGTGGGETQYF. CDR3 bases: TGTGCCAGCAGCTTATCCGGGACAGGGGGCGGAGAGACCCAGTACTTC.

This rearrangement joins TRBV11-3 to TRBJ1-1; D call uncertain. Per the germline V gene, CDR1 is SGHNT and CDR2 is YENEEA. The CDR3 is 12 amino acids. V was shortened by 2 bases and J by 5 bases, with 6 bases between the two germline ends. DNA for the CDR3: TGTGCCAGCAGCTTAAGCGGTACTGAAGCTTTCTTT. It is translated as CASSLSGTEAFF.